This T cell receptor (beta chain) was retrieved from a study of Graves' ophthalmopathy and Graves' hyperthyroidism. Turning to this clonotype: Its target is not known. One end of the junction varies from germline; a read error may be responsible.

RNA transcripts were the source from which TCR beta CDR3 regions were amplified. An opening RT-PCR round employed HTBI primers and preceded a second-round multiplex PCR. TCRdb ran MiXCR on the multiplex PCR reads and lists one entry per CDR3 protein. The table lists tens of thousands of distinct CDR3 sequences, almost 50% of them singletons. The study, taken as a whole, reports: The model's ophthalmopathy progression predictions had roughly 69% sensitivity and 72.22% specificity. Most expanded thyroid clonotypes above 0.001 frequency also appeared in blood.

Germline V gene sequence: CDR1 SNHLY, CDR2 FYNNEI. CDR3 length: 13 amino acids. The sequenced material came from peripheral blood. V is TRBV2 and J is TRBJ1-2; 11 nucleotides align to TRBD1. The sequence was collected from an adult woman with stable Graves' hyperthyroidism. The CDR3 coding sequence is TGTGTCAGCCGGACAGGGGGCAGGTATGGCTACACCTTC. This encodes CVSRTGGRYGYTF.